This T cell receptor beta chain comes out of a study of blood T cell repertoires in COVID-19. Study-wide context: Samples taken during acute and convalescent COVID-19 were collected in the United States, Italy and Spain. Sample material is recorded as cDNA or gDNA derived from T cells, B-cell-depleted T cells, or PBMCs.

Authors' data handling: Amplified reference gene primers provided the basis for estimating nucleated cell counts. Clones were read by immunoSEQ multiplex PCR, and TCRdb kept only the in-frame ones, dropping some. That table gives V, J and clone size, and the DNA gave D and trimming. The repertoire consists of 75,000 to 90,000 clones, with approximately 85% occurring once and the leading ten covering roughly 8%. The CDR3 sequence is 13 residues long. The V segment lost 7 bases and the J segment 7 bases; nucleotides outside the gene matches: 7. CDR1 and CDR2 from the germline V gene are MNHEY and SMNVEV (reference sequence).

The chain is built from TRBV27 and TRBJ1-2; 9 positions agree with TRBD1. The sequence was collected from a man aged 50 to 59 with active COVID-19. Sequenced material: peripheral blood. The CDR3 protein is CASTTWGQGGYTF. Written as DNA, the CDR3 is TGTGCCAGCACCACTTGGGGACAGGGTGGCTACACCTTC.